This T cell receptor (beta chain) was obtained from a study of blood T cell repertoires in COVID-19. Study information: Acute and convalescent COVID-19 samples came from the United States, Italy and Spain. Sample material is recorded as cDNA or gDNA derived from T cells, B-cell-depleted T cells, or PBMCs.

This CDR3 is built from 17 residues. Germline CDR1 and CDR2: SGHRS and YFSETQ. After removal of 1 base from V and 7 bases from J, the junction contained 14 bases not matched to a gene. How the authors handled the data: Amplified reference gene primers provided the basis for estimating nucleated cell counts. The data were produced by immunoSEQ multiplex PCR, yet TCRdb's version contains in-frame clones alone and is incomplete. Clone size and the V and J calls come from that table; the DNA yielded D and trimming. Here the sample spans about 160,000 clones, 70% to 80% being singletons. This clone was counted between two and nine times.

The sequencing input was peripheral blood. V and J are TRBV5-1 and TRBJ2-4, with 7 positions matching TRBD1. The sequence came from a man in his sixties with acute or convalescent COVID-19. The CDR3 DNA follows: TGCGCCAGCAGCTTGTCTCCAGGGGGAGAGGGAAATAACATTCAGTACTTC. Translating gives CASSLSPGGEGNNIQYF.